This TCR beta chain was captured by sequencing in a study of cytomegalovirus exposure and HLA in healthy donors. The CDR3 sequence is 14 residues long. Germline V gene data show CDR1 as SQVTM and CDR2 as ANQGSEA. V was cut by 3 bases and J by 4 bases, with 16 bases left in between. Using immunoSEQ multiplex PCR, the repertoire was profiled, and TCRdb retains in-frame clones only, with some absent. The sample shows around 150,000 clones, roughly 91% of them seen only once. The sequence came from a woman aged 18 to 35 in good health and CMV-seropositive. The specimen was PBMCs. The chain uses TRBV29-1 and TRBJ2-7; tentative D call: TRBD1 (6 bases). CDR3 sequence: CSVDTRGLGYEQYF. For the CDR3, the DNA is TGCAGCGTTGATACCAGGGGTCTCGGGTACGAGCAGTACTTC.